Following are 16 T cell receptor beta chains from one sample sequenced in a study of control samples from healthy donors and cancer patients. Only in-frame clones appear in the TCRdb table, and some are missing; sequencing was by immunoSEQ multiplex PCR. This sample has about 28,000 clones; roughly 89% occur once, and the top ten carry 1.5% to 2%. The sequenced sample consisted of PBMCs. These receptors were collected from a woman in her thirties or forties with lung cancer.

The V gene is TRBV27, the J gene TRBJ2-3, with TRBD1 matching over 9 bases. Germline V lookup: CDR1 MNHEY, CDR2 SMNVEV (reference sequence). CDR3 length: 15 amino acids. Trimming at V came to 5 bases and at J to 9 bases, leaving 12 bases not matched to a gene. The CDR3 sequence: CASSPRSRDRDTQYF. DNA of the CDR3: TGTGCCAGCAGTCCCCGGTCCCGGGACAGGGACACGCAGTATTTT.

V is TRBV11-3 and J is TRBJ2-1; TRBD1 is a possible D gene (6 bases). CDR1 and CDR2 from the germline V gene are SGHNT and YENEEA. This CDR3 is 18 amino acids long. The V gene lost 4 bases and the J gene lost 0 bases, with 19 bases spanning the gap. This CDR3 reads CASSSGPGTPSSYNEQFF. The CDR3 DNA reads as TGTGCCAGCAGCTCGGGGCCCGGGACACCTAGCTCCTACAATGAGCAGTTCTTC.

The chain couples TRBV4-1 to TRBJ1-5; 8 nucleotides match TRBD1. The CDR3 runs to 16 residues. Per the germline V gene, CDR1 is MGHRA and CDR2 is YSYEKL. V shed 4 bases and J 1 base; nucleotides not matched to a gene: 6. The CDR3 DNA reads as TGCGCCAGCAGCCTCGGACAGGGCAGGAGCAATCAGCCCCAGCATTTT. Translating gives CASSLGQGRSNQPQHF.

The V call is TRBV4-2, the J call TRBJ2-1; D may be TRBD2 (6 bases). Per germline, CDR1 LGHNA and CDR2 YNFKEQ. Trimming pared 3 bases from V and 1 base from J, leaving 7 bases between. The CDR3 totals 14 residues. CDR3 nucleotides: TGTGCCAGCAGCCAGGAGGGGTCCTACAATGAGCAGTTCTTC. Translated: CASSQEGSYNEQFF.

This clone was detected once. The chain joins TRBV15 to TRBJ1-4, with D perhaps TRBD1 (6 bases). This CDR3 has 14 amino acids. Germline V gene sequence: CDR1 LNHNV, CDR2 YYDKDF (reference sequence). V was trimmed by 1 base and J by 5 bases, leaving 8 bases between them. CDR3 in amino acids: CATSRGQGNEKLFF. DNA for the CDR3: TGTGCCACCAGCAGAGGCCAGGGGAATGAAAAACTGTTTTTT. Full variable domain (outside the CDR3, taken from reference TRBV15 and TRBJ1-4): DAMVIQNPRYQVTQFGKPVTLSCSQTLNHNVMYWYQQKSSQAPKLLFHYYDKDFNNEADTPDNFQSRRPNTSFCFLDIRSPGLGDTAMYLCATSRGQGNEKLFFGSGTQLSVL.

With respect to this clone: The same CDR3 can be traced to other DNA sequences in this sample. The rearrangement joins TRBV6-6 to TRBJ1-5; D gene ambiguous. The CDR3 spans 12 residues. The germline V gene encodes CDR1 MNHNY and CDR2 SVGAGI (reference sequence). Trimming took off 4 bases at V and 3 bases at J, with 4 bases between the two ends. For the CDR3, the DNA is TGTGCCAGCAGTTTGGACAATCAGCCCCAGCATTTT. This sequence encodes CASSLDNQPQHF.

The chain combines TRBV19 with TRBJ2-1, with TRBD1 matching over 11 bases. V gave up 5 bases and J gave up 6 bases; unmatched junction bases: 9. The germline CDR1 and CDR2 sequences are LNHDA and SQIVND (reference sequence). The CDR3 loop spans 16 amino acids. The CDR3 DNA follows: TGTGCCAGTAGTGGGGTTGGTGGACAGGGGGCCAATGAGCAGTTCTTC. Translation gives CASSGVGGQGANEQFF.

This chain joins TRBV30 and TRBJ1-3; D uncertain. CDR1 and CDR2 from the germline V gene are GTSNPN and SVGIG (reference sequence). V was clipped by 0 bases and J by 0 bases, with 3 bases between them. The CDR3 runs to 13 residues. CDR3 protein: CAWSVGSGNTIYF. DNA of the CDR3: TGTGCCTGGAGTGTCGGCTCTGGAAACACCATATATTTT.

The rearrangement joins TRBV3-1 (or the pseudogene TRBV3-2) to TRBJ2-1; 7 positions agree with TRBD2. Trimming at V came to 6 bases and at J to 14 bases, leaving 10 bases not matched to a gene. Per germline, CDR1 LGHDT and CDR2 YNNKEL (reference sequence). The CDR3 sequence is 12 residues long. The CDR3 spells CASRGEGSVKFF. DNA for the CDR3: TGTGCCAGCAGGGGGGAGGGTTCAGTAAAGTTCTTC.

CDR3 DNA sequence: TGTGCCAGCAGCGACCGGACAGGGGGCAACACTGAAGCTTTCTTT. Translated: CASSDRTGGNTEAFF. The rearrangement uses TRBV5-4 and TRBJ1-1; 11 bases fit TRBD1. V was pared by 4 bases and J by 2 bases, with 4 bases of the junction left unmatched. This CDR3 contains 15 residues. Germline V gives CDR1 SGHNT, CDR2 YYREEE (reference sequence).

This clone was found a few times. The chain joins TRBV25-1 to TRBJ2-2; D ambiguous. Germline CDR1 and CDR2: MGHDK and SYGVNS. The CDR3 has 12 amino acids. Trimming cost V 8 bases and J 2 bases, with 6 bases left between them. The CDR3 here is CASASNTGELFF. CDR3 nucleotides: TGTGCCAGCGCGAGTAACACCGGGGAGCTGTTTTTT.

The V call is TRBV3-1 (or the pseudogene TRBV3-2), the J call TRBJ1-2, with a tentative D call TRBD1 (5 bases). CDR1 is LGHDT, CDR2 YNNKEL, per germline (reference sequence). The V end was cut by 2 bases, the J end by 8 bases, with 12 bases between. The CDR3 has 13 residues. CDR3 DNA sequence: TGTGCCAGCAGCCAATGGTTCGAGGGGGGCTACACCTTC. Protein sequence: CASSQWFEGGYTF.

This chain connects TRBV24-1 to TRBJ2-7; D is undetermined. CDR1 is KGHDR and CDR2 is SFDVKD in the germline V gene. V was trimmed by 2 bases and J by 5 bases, leaving 9 bases between them. The CDR3 spans 13 residues. The CDR3 loop is CATSDSNSDEQYF. The CDR3 DNA reads as TGTGCCACCAGTGATTCGAATTCCGACGAGCAGTACTTC.

The CDR3 DNA reads TGTGCCAGCAGTTTGCGGGCTAACTATGGCTACACCTTC. Its translation: CASSLRANYGYTF. The chain employs TRBV12-3 or TRBV12-4 and TRBJ1-2, with D unresolved. V shed 3 bases and J shed 0 bases, with 5 bases lying between them. This CDR3 region has 13 residues.

V and J are TRBV6-5 and TRBJ1-1; a possible D gene is TRBD1 (6 bases). CDR1 and CDR2 from the germline V gene are MNHEY and SVGAGI. The V end lost 0 bases, the J end lost 8 bases, and 13 bases lay between the germline ends. The CDR3 is 14 amino acids. The CDR3 loop reads CASSYSVGRGEAFF. The DNA for the CDR3 is TGTGCCAGCAGTTACTCCGTGGGCAGGGGAGAAGCTTTCTTT.

CDR3 bases: TGTGCCAGCAGCGTAGATCCGGGAGGGACATACGAGCAGTACTTC. The encoded protein is CASSVDPGGTYEQYF. The V call is TRBV9, the J call TRBJ2-7; TRBD2 aligns across 8 bases. Germline CDR1 and CDR2: SGDLS and YYNGEE. The CDR3 covers 15 residues. Unmatched junction bases numbered 6, after V lost 0 bases and J lost 4 bases.